These 9 T cell receptor beta chains came from one sample sequenced in a study of graft-versus-host responses after intestinal transplantation. TCRdb's table, derived via immunoSEQ multiplex PCR, lists solely in-frame clones and lacks some. The sample carries fewer than 95,000 clones, roughly 91% recorded once. Their recognized antigens are unknown. The sequenced sample was unstimulated CD8+ T cells sorted from spleen or lymph node cells, obtained before intestinal transplant. These TCRs come from a human donor who received an intestinal transplant.

The chain employs TRBV6-5 and TRBJ1-1; TRBD1 aligns across 8 bases. After removal of 1 base from V and 7 bases from J, the junction contained 8 bases not matched to a gene. The germline CDR1 and CDR2 sequences are MNHEY and SVGAGI. The CDR3 contains 15 residues. In DNA, the CDR3 is TGTGCCAGCAGTTACTTTCGACAGGGGCGGTTTGAAGCTTTCTTT. It specifies CASSYFRQGRFEAFF.

This rearrangement joins TRBV12-5 to TRBJ2-7; D perhaps matches TRBD1 (5 bases). The CDR3 sequence is 13 residues long. Trimming shortened V by 4 bases and J by 7 bases, and 14 bases separated the two germline ends. Germline lookup yields CDR1 LGHNT and CDR2 FRNRAP. In DNA, the CDR3 is TGTGCTAGTGGTTGGGGCGGTACCGTGGAGCAGTACTTC. Its protein product is CASGWGGTVEQYF.

This clone was seen just once. One junction end does not reproduce the germline sequence, and a read error may be involved. The same CDR3 can be traced to other DNA sequences in this sample. The chain carries TRBV4-1 and TRBJ1-1; 11 nucleotides match TRBD1. This CDR3 spans 15 amino acids. Germline V gives CDR1 MGHRA, CDR2 YSYEKL. DNA of the CDR3: TGCGCCAGTAGCCCGGGACAGGGGGTCGGGACTGAAGCTTTCTTT. This translates into CASSPGQGVGTEAFF.

V is TRBV4-1 and J is TRBJ2-6; 8 nucleotides match TRBD1. This CDR3 spans 21 amino acids. The V gene's germline CDR1 is MGHRA and CDR2 YSYEKL. The ends lost 2 bases at V and 2 bases at J; junction bases unmatched: 17. This chain's CDR3 is CASSQLAPGTGGLAGANVLTF. The CDR3 DNA sequence: TGCGCCAGCAGCCAATTGGCTCCCGGAACAGGGGGGTTGGCTGGGGCCAACGTCCTGACTTTC.

The chain recombines TRBV5-4 with TRBJ2-3; the D is unclear. Germline CDR1 is SGHNT and CDR2 is YYREEE (reference sequence). The CDR3 totals 15 residues. Trimming stripped 1 base from V and 2 bases from J, with 11 bases between. CDR3 protein: CASSLSSRNTDTQYF. As DNA, the CDR3 is TGTGCCAGCAGCTTGTCTAGTAGAAACACAGATACGCAGTATTTT.

The chain is built from TRBV11-3 and TRBJ1-1, with 10 bases matching TRBD1. Per germline, CDR1 SGHNT and CDR2 YENEEA. The CDR3 extends over 15 amino acids. The junction had 6 bases not matched to a gene; V was cut back by 5 bases and J by 3 bases. CDR3 region: CASSQAGTGDTEAFF. The CDR3 coding sequence is TGTGCCAGCAGCCAGGCCGGGACAGGGGACACTGAAGCTTTCTTT. The full variable domain, in which reference TRBV11-3 and TRBJ1-1 provide the parts outside the CDR3, is EAGVVQSPRYKIIEKKQPVAFWCNPISGHNTLYWYLQNLGQGPELLIRYENEEAVDDSQLPKDRFSAERLKGVDSTLKIQPAELGDSAVYLCASSQAGTGDTEAFFGQGTRLTVV.

The rearrangement joins TRBV29-1 to TRBJ1-1; perhaps TRBD1 as D (6 bases). Germline CDR1 and CDR2: SQVTM and ANQGSEA. CDR3 length: 12 amino acids. V lost 6 bases, J lost 6 bases, and 14 bases lay in between. In DNA form, the CDR3 reads TGCAGCGTATCGAGTGGACAGCCTGAAGCTTTCTTT. Amino acid sequence: CSVSSGQPEAFF.

The rearrangement links TRBV28 to TRBJ2-1; possibly TRBD1 for D (6 bases). This CDR3 spans 14 amino acids. Germline assignment: CDR1 MDHEN and CDR2 SYDVKM. The V and J ends lost 4 bases and 7 bases respectively, with 14 bases between them. The CDR3 is CASSSSTGRNEQFF. The CDR3 DNA follows: TGTGCCAGCAGTTCCTCGACAGGCCGGAATGAGCAGTTCTTC.

The rearrangement links TRBV9 to TRBJ1-1; TRBD1 might be the D (5 bases). This CDR3 is 14 amino acids long. V lost 3 bases to trimming and J lost 2 bases, with 11 bases between them. In germline, CDR1 is SGDLS, CDR2 YYNGEE. The DNA for the CDR3 is TGTGCCAGCAGCGCATTAACAGGTAACACTGAAGCTTTCTTT. It specifies CASSALTGNTEAFF.